This entry lists 20 T cell receptor beta chains sequenced from one sample in a study of regulatory T cells in long-lasting Graves disease. The time point is: newly diagnosed GD, antithyroid drugs for less than 3 months. PBMC-derived RNA was used for the TCR library. For TCR beta, libraries came from iRepertoire HTBI primers and Arm-PCR of CDR3 regions. A single record per CDR3 protein comes from TCRdb applying MiXCR to the multiplex PCR reads. The sample has some 320,000 distinct CDR3 sequences; approximately 20% are singletons. The specimen comprised peripheral blood mononuclear cells (PBMCs), sampled at new diagnosis, from a patient treated with antithyroid drugs. The receptors originated from a female donor with Graves disease.

Many counts were recorded for this clonotype. The J gene is TRBJ2-7, the V gene TRBV6-2 or TRBV6-3; TRBD1 or TRBD2 may be the D gene (5 bases each). The CDR3 length is 13 residues. V was shortened by 10 bases and J by 5 bases, with 18 bases between the two germline ends. Germline-derived CDR1 and CDR2 are MNHEY and SVGEGT. The CDR3 DNA sequence: TGTGCCATACACCGGGGCCGGTGGCACGAGCAGTACTTC. Translation: CAIHRGRWHEQYF.

In this sample, this clonotype turned up many times. The V call is TRBV5-6, the J call TRBJ2-5; a weak D match, TRBD1 (5 bases). Germline lookup yields CDR1 SGHDT and CDR2 YYEEEE. The CDR3 length is 16 residues. V lost 0 bases and J lost 0, with 12 bases in between. The CDR3 nucleotides read TGTGCCAGCAGCTTGGCTCTGACAGAGTACCAAGAGACCCAGTACTTC. Its protein is CASSLALTEYQETQYF. Based on the CDR3 plus reference TRBV5-6 and TRBJ2-5, the full variable domain is DAGVTQSPTHLIKTRGQQVTLRCSPKSGHDTVSWYQQALGQGPQFIFQYYEEEERQRGNFPDRFSGHQFPNYSSELNVNALLLGDSALYLCASSLALTEYQETQYFGPGTRLLVL.

J is TRBJ2-1 and V is TRBV20-1, with 9 bases fitting TRBD2. Germline V CDR1 and CDR2: DFQATT, SNEGSKA (reference sequence). The V and J ends lost 3 bases and 1 base, in that order; junction bases with no gene match: 4. This CDR3 has 15 residues. CDR3 sequence reads: CSASPSGRSYNEQFF. CDR3 in DNA: TGCAGTGCTAGTCCCAGCGGGAGGTCCTACAATGAGCAGTTCTTC.

This clonotype was seen ten or more times. The V call is TRBV12-3 or TRBV12-4, the J call TRBJ2-7; possibly TRBD1 or TRBD2 for D (5 bases each). The CDR3 has 14 residues. Trimming removed 6 bases from V and 4 bases from J, with 16 bases in between. CDR3 DNA sequence: TGTGCCAGCAGCCGCGAGGGGAGTGGGTACGAGCAGTACTTC. It specifies CASSREGSGYEQYF.

With regard to this clonotype: This could be a read error, since a much larger clone is one nucleotide away. The chain employs TRBV6-2 or TRBV6-3 and TRBJ2-1, with D uncertain. V gave up 1 base and J gave up 10 bases, with 20 bases separating them. Germline V gene lookup returns CDR1 MNHEY and CDR2 SVGEGT. This CDR3 has 16 amino acids. The chain's CDR3 is CASSYWPATGYYEQFF. As DNA, the CDR3 is TGTGCCAGCAGTTACTGGCCTGCCACTGGGTACTACGAGCAGTTCTTC.

There are many counts of this clonotype. The DNA of the CDR3 is TGTGCCAGCAGTTACGCGGGACAGAATGAAAAACTGTTTTTT. Translated: CASSYAGQNEKLFF. The chain carries TRBV6-5 and TRBJ1-4; 7 nucleotides line up with TRBD1. V lost 2 bases, J lost 5 bases, and 2 bases stayed unmatched. This CDR3 has 14 residues. Looked up from germline, CDR1 is MNHEY and CDR2 is SVGAGI.

This clonotype was recorded a few times. V is TRBV19 and J is TRBJ2-3, with 7 positions matching TRBD1. Trimming took 10 bases from V and 0 from J; bases not matched to a gene: 7. CDR1 and CDR2 from the germline V gene are LNHDA and SQIVND (reference sequence). The CDR3 is made up of 14 amino acids. CDR3 sequence: CATSSTGSTDTQYF. In DNA form, the CDR3 reads TGTGCCACCAGCTCGACAGGGAGCACAGATACGCAGTATTTT.

This clonotype has ten or more counts. This rearrangement joins TRBV19 to TRBJ1-2; no definite D call. Germline-derived CDR1 and CDR2 are LNHDA and SQIVND (reference sequence). CDR3 size: 14 residues. Trimming stripped 9 bases from V and 7 bases from J, with 21 bases between. The CDR3, as DNA: TGTGCCAGCGACGGACCCCGGGAATCCAGTGGCTACACCTTC. Encoded protein: CASDGPRESSGYTF.

This chain connects TRBV7-3 to TRBJ2-7; 10 bases align to TRBD2. J was trimmed by 1 base and V by 5 bases; bases with no gene match: 5. CDR1 is SGHTA and CDR2 is FQGTGA in the germline V gene. This CDR3 comprises 15 residues. The CDR3 DNA follows: TGTGCCAGCAGCCCAGTAGCGGGAGGTTCCTACGAGCAGTACTTC. It translates to CASSPVAGGSYEQYF.

The rearrangement links TRBV25-1 to TRBJ1-2; D is unclear. The germline V gene encodes CDR1 MGHDK and CDR2 SYGVNS. The CDR3 length is 12 residues. Trimming left V 5 bases short and J 5 bases short, with 9 bases between. The CDR3 coding sequence is TGTGCCAGCAGTTCACTGGGATATGGCTACACCTTC. Its translation: CASSSLGYGYTF.

This clonotype was recorded at least ten times. V gene TRBV5-1 combines with J gene TRBJ2-5, with TRBD2 matching over 9 bases. This CDR3 is built from 16 residues. The germline V gene encodes CDR1 SGHRS and CDR2 YFSETQ. Trimming cost V 1 base and J 2 bases; bases outside gene matches: 6. The CDR3 DNA is TGCGCCAGCAGCTTGACGCCTAGCGGGACGCAAGAGACCCAGTACTTC. Amino acid sequence: CASSLTPSGTQETQYF.

This clonotype was seen repeatedly, ten times or more. The gene calls are TRBV12-3 or TRBV12-4 and TRBJ2-7, with 9 bases aligning to TRBD2. The V segment lost 5 bases and the J segment 5 bases; nucleotides outside the gene matches: 7. This CDR3 has 14 residues. The CDR3 reads CASSRRGRANEQYF. The CDR3 DNA sequence: TGTGCCAGCAGTCGACGCGGGAGGGCCAACGAGCAGTACTTC.

In the case of this clonotype: A far larger clone is a single base away, which makes a read error likely. V and J are TRBV12-3 or TRBV12-4 and TRBJ2-1; possibly TRBD2 for D (6 bases). The V gene lost 6 bases and the J gene lost 1 base, with 10 bases spanning the gap. CDR3 size: 14 residues. The CDR3 loop is CASRLARSYNEQFF. In DNA, the CDR3 is TGTGCCAGCAGACTAGCAAGGTCCTACAATGAGCAGTTCTTC.

This clonotype was counted ten times or more. V usage is TRBV28 and J usage is TRBJ2-2; unclear D gene. CDR1 MDHEN and CDR2 SYDVKM come from the germline V gene. V dropped 9 bases and J dropped 5 bases, with 7 bases sitting between them. There are 11 residues in the CDR3. CDR3 nucleotide sequence: TGTGCCAGTAAGGGTACCGGGGAGCTGTTTTTT. Translation gives CASKGTGELFF.

This clonotype was observed many times. The chain combines TRBV3-1 with TRBJ2-1; D call uncertain. With 4 bases removed from V and 7 bases from J, the gap between germline ends came to 17 bases. The V gene's germline CDR1 is LGHDT and CDR2 YNNKEL (reference sequence). CDR3 length: 15 amino acids. Here the CDR3 reads CASSPRLNLRNEQFF. CDR3 nucleotides: TGTGCCAGCAGCCCCCGACTTAACTTGCGGAATGAGCAGTTCTTC.

This clonotype was counted at least ten times. The rearrangement links TRBV11-2 to TRBJ1-6; 8 bases fit TRBD1. CDR1 is SGHAT, CDR2 FQNNGV, per germline. The V and J ends lost 1 base and 7 bases, in that order; junction bases with no gene match: 9. CDR3 length: 17 amino acids. The CDR3 protein is CASSLGSGGTGNSPLHF. The DNA of the CDR3 is TGTGCCAGCAGCTTAGGTTCAGGGGGGACAGGAAATTCACCCCTCCACTTT.

This clonotype showed up just a few times. This chain joins TRBV7-2 and TRBJ1-2; D is ambiguous. Trimming took off 9 bases at V and 4 bases at J, with 12 bases between the two ends. The CDR3 covers 12 residues. Germline V gene sequence: CDR1 SGHTA, CDR2 FQGNSA. The CDR3 region is CASSDTSYGYTF. Written as DNA, the CDR3 is TGTGCCAGTTCAGACACAAGCTATGGCTACACCTTC.

The chain combines TRBV6-5 with TRBJ2-5; TRBD1 is a possible D gene (6 bases). This CDR3 region has 14 residues. V was pared by 2 bases and J by 5 bases, with 12 bases between. Germline values: CDR1 MNHEY, CDR2 SVGAGI. In DNA form, the CDR3 reads TGTGCCAGCAGTTACGAGTGGGGGCTGGAGACCCAGTACTTC. As protein: CASSYEWGLETQYF.

This clonotype was seen at least ten times. This chain uses TRBV9 with TRBJ2-2; possibly TRBD2 for D (6 bases). Between the trimmed V and J ends, which lost 4 bases and 0 bases, there was a span of 16 bases. CDR1 SGDLS and CDR2 YYNGEE come from the germline V gene. CDR3 length: 17 residues. CDR3 protein: CASSPRLVSSNTGELFF. CDR3 bases: TGTGCCAGCAGCCCACGACTAGTCAGTTCGAACACCGGGGAGCTGTTTTTT.

As concerns this clonotype: A much larger clonotype is one base distant, so this may be a read error. This rearrangement joins TRBV5-1 to TRBJ2-1, with 12 bases matching TRBD2. The CDR3 is made up of 15 amino acids. Germline loops: CDR1 SGHRS, CDR2 YFSETQ. The CDR3 DNA is TGCACCAGCAGCGACAAGACTAGCGGGAGTGGTGAGCAGTTCTTC. This translates into CTSSDKTSGSGEQFF.